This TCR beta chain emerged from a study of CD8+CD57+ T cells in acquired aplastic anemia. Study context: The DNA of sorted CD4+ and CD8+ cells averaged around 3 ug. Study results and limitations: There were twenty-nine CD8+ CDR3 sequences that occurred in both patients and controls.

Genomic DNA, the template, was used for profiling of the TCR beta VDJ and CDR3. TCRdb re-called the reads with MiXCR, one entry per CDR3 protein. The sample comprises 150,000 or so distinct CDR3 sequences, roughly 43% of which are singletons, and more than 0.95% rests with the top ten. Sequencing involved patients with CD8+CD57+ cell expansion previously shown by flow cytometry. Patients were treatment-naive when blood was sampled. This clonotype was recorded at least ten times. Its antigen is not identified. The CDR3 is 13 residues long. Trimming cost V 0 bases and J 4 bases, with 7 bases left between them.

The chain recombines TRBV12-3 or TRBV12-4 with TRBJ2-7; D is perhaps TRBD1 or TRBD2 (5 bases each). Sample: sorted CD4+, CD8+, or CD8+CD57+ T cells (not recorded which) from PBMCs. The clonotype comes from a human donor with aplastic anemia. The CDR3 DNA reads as TGTGCCAGCAGTTTAGCGGGGGAGTACGAGCAGTACTTC. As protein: CASSLAGEYEQYF.